This T cell receptor beta chain is drawn from a study of shared clonotypes between healthy human individuals. The naive CD8 subset, CD45RO-negative cells positively selected for CCR7, excluded terminally differentiated effector memory CD45RA+ cells. The CDR3 extends over 15 amino acids. V lost 5 bases and J 4 bases, leaving 17 bases between the germline ends. In germline, CDR1 is SGHAT, CDR2 FQNNGV. Deep-level settings were used for running the assay. Generated by immunoSEQ multiplex PCR, the TCRdb table keeps only in-frame clones and is missing some. The sample contains millions of clones, less than 95% of which appear only once.

This receptor was taken from a man aged 18-30 years in good health. Sequencing was performed on naive CD8+ T cells sorted from blood. V gene TRBV11-2 combines with J gene TRBJ2-5, with D possibly TRBD2 on 6 matching bases. DNA for the CDR3: TGTGCCAGCAGCCCGTCGGGGGAGGTAGGAGAGACCCAGTACTTC. It translates to CASSPSGEVGETQYF.